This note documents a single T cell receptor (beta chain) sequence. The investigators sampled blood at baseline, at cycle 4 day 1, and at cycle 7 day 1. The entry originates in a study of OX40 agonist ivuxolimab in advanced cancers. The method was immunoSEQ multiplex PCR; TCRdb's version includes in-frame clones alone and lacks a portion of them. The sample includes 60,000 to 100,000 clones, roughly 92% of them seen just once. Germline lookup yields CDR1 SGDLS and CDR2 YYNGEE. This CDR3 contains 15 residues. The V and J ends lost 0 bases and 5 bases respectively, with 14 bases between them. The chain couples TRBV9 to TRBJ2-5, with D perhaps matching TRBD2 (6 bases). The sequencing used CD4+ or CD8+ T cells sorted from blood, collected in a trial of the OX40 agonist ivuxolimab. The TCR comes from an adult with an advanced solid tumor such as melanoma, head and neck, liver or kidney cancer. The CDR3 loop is CASSVGGTSKETQYF. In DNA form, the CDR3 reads TGTGCCAGCAGCGTAGGCGGGACCTCTAAGGAGACCCAGTACTTC.